This TCR beta chain was identified during a study of cytomegalovirus exposure and HLA in healthy donors. Study-wide findings and caveats: Looking again later, the authors saw that most CMV-associated TCR beta chains seemed HLA-restricted.

CDR1 SNHLY and CDR2 FYNNEI come from the germline V gene. The CDR3 runs to 13 residues. The ends were cut back, 5 bases at V and 4 bases at J, with 10 bases in the middle. On this clone: The antigen is undetermined.

The PCR used 60 Vbeta and 13 Jbeta primers. Clones were sequenced by immunoSEQ multiplex PCR, and TCRdb holds only the in-frame ones, with some missing. The sample holds 60,000 or so clones, approximately 77% seen once. The rearrangement links TRBV2 to TRBJ2-3; D gene uncertain. Sequencing input: PBMCs. This receptor was identified in a middle-aged woman in good health and CMV-seropositive. CDR3 protein: CASSYSRADTQYF. For the CDR3, the DNA is TGTGCCAGCAGTTATAGCCGAGCAGATACGCAGTATTTT.